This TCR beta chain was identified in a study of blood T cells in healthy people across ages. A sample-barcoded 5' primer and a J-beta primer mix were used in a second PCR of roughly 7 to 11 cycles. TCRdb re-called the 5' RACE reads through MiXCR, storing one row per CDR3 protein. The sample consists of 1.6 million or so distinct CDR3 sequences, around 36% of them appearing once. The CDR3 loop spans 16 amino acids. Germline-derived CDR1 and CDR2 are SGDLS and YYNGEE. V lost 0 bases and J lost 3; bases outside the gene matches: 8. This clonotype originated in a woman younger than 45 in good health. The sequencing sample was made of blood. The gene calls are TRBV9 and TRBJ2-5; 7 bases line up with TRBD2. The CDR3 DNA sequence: TGTGCCAGCAGCGTAGGAATGAACCGGGGGGAAGAGACCCAGTACTTC. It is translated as CASSVGMNRGEETQYF.